The clone carrying this T cell receptor (beta chain) was detected only once. Antigen: not known. CDR1 and CDR2 (germline): KGHSH, LQKENI. CDR3 length: 14 amino acids. Trimming at V came to 4 bases and at J to 7 bases, leaving 7 bases not matched to a gene. These data come from a study of T cells in narcolepsy. Study-level points and caveats: Healthy controls reportedly lacked the autoreactive clonotypes serially found in patients' blood.

Profiling relied on immunoSEQ multiplex PCR, and the TCRdb table lists in-frame clones only, not all of them. The sample records some 30,000 clones, around 86% being singletons. The V and J genes are TRBV18 and TRBJ1-2; 9 bases fit TRBD1. The sequenced sample was CD45RA- memory CD4+ T cells from PBMCs. The origin of this receptor is a human donor with narcolepsy. Written as DNA, the CDR3 is TGTGCCAGCTCACGCCAGGACAGGGGAGGTGGCTACACCTTC. Translation: CASSRQDRGGGYTF.